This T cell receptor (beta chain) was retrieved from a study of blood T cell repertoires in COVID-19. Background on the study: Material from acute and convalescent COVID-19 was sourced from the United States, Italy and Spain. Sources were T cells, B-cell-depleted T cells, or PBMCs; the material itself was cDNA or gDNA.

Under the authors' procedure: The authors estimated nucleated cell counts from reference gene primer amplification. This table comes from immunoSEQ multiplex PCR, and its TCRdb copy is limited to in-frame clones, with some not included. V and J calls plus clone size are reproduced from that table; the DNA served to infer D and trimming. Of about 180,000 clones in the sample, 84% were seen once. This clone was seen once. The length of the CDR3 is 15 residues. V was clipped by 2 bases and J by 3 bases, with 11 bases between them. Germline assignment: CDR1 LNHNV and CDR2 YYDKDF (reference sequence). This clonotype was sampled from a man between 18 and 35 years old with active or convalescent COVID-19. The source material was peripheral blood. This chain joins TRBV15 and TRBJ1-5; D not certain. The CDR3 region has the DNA TGTGCCACCAGCAGATCCCCGGGTCTCAATCAGCCCCAGCATTTT. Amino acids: CATSRSPGLNQPQHF.